The sequence of this TCR beta chain was determined in a study of regulatory T cells in long-lasting Graves disease. The study's findings and limits: Thyroid tissue was not studied; only peripheral blood was. Reduced TCR diversity was observed in persistent Graves' patients versus newly diagnosed patients.

Trimming cost V 2 bases and J 1 base, with 12 bases left between them. Germline CDR1 reads DFQATT; CDR2 reads SNEGSKA (reference sequence). This CDR3 is 15 amino acids long. CDR3 regions were amplified by Arm-PCR using iRepertoire HTBI primers to build TCR beta libraries. As handled by the study authors: Identification across samples found 50 to 80 TRBV and fewer than 15 TRBJ segments. MiXCR was run by TCRdb on the multiplex PCR reads, yielding one entry per CDR3 protein. Clone size and V and J calls follow TCRdb, not the original study. The sample contains under 500,000 distinct CDR3 sequences, roughly 15% of which appear only once. Time point: newly diagnosed GD, antithyroid drugs for less than 3 months. PBMC-extracted RNA yielded the TCR library. This clonotype came up many times. Its matching antigen is unknown. These data also featured in a second study, about T cells in Graves' hyperthyroidism and ophthalmopathy.

This TCR derives from a woman aged 25 to 39 with Graves disease. The sequenced sample was peripheral blood mononuclear cells (PBMCs), obtained at new diagnosis, from a patient treated with antithyroid drugs. The genes are TRBV20-1 and TRBJ1-5; weak D call: TRBD1 (5 bases). The CDR3 region has the DNA TGCAGTGCTAGAAAACTGGCAGGGAGCAATCAGCCCCAGCATTTT. This gives the protein CSARKLAGSNQPQHF.